The entry that follows covers one TCR beta chain sequence. Its antigen remains undetermined. No base-level quality is on record; no much larger clone is a single base apart. Patients with a history of autoimmune disease or receiving systemic immunosuppression were excluded from the trial. Peripheral blood for TCR sequencing was collected from all dose cohorts at baseline, on cycle 4 day 1, and on cycle 7 day 1. The samples were drawn from a first-in-human, open-label, multicenter phase I dose-escalation trial of ivuxolimab. The trial enrolled adults with locally advanced or metastatic head and neck squamous cell, hepatocellular, melanoma or renal cell carcinoma. CD4+ and CD8+ T cells were sorted separately from peripheral blood before TCR sequencing. Genomic DNA was isolated from the sorted cells so that the TCRbeta CDR3 region could be sequenced. TCRbeta CDR3 regions were sequenced using the immunoSEQ Assay. TCRdb stores this immuneACCESS table with in-frame sequences only. Part of the clones is absent; in the studies checked, under half of the shortfall reflects unresolved V genes, and no reason is known for the rest. A total of about 84,000 clones appear in this sample, approximately 89% of them only once. About 0.2% of the sample belongs to the ten largest clones.

These data come from a study of OX40 agonist ivuxolimab in advanced cancers. Regarding the study in general: Ivuxolimab was a fully human IgG2 agonistic monoclonal antibody targeting the costimulatory receptor OX40 (CD134). The paper reports the monotherapy dose-escalation portion (N = 52 patients) of the phase I ivuxolimab trial. Peripheral TCRbeta sequencing aimed to test whether ivuxolimab altered TCR sequence diversity and caused clonal T-cell expansion. Intravenous ivuxolimab was administered to patients every 2 weeks at six dose levels: 0.01, 0.1, 0.3, 1.5, 3 and 10 mg/kg. Patients were allowed to have had prior anti-PD-1, anti-PD-L1 or anti-CTLA-4 therapy, and around 40% of the dose-escalation patients had previously received checkpoint inhibitors. The dose-escalation cohort was about 86% male with a mean age of about 65 years, ranging from roughly 23 to 90. Partial responses occurred in three dose-escalation patients, of whom one had hepatocellular carcinoma and two had cutaneous melanoma. Of the approximately 50 dose-escalation patients, hepatocellular carcinoma was present in approximately 20, melanoma in approximately 15, renal cell carcinoma in 9 and head and neck cancer in 9.

General findings and caveats noted by the study authors: On average, CD8+ T cells showed more expanded clones than CD4+ T cells after ivuxolimab. Low levels of normalized T-cell clonal expansion were also seen in some patients who did not respond. Which antigens the clonally expanded peripheral T cells were specific for was not determined. In the 0.1-3.0 mg/kg groups, partial responders had among the lowest normalized peripheral clonal expansion, particularly in CD8+ T cells. Clonal expansion of both CD4+ and CD8+ blood T cells was observed from baseline to week 6 at doses 0.1 to 3.0 mg/kg.

CDR1 SGHVS and CDR2 FQNEAQ are derived from the germline V gene. V and J are truncated by 2 bases and 5 bases respectively, leaving an intervening sequence of 12 bases. The CDR3 covers 14 residues, taking in both the cysteine and the phenylalanine. Of the read, only the CDR3 DNA is kept; its 42 bases are in frame from base 1. The receptor chain draws on TRBV7-8 and TRBJ2-5; the D gene lacks a confident call. The sequencing used CD4+ or CD8+ T cells sorted from blood, collected in a trial of the OX40 agonist ivuxolimab. This sequence originates from an adult with an advanced solid tumor such as melanoma, head and neck, liver or kidney cancer. The CDR3 has the sequence CASSLPPLSETQYF. In nucleotides, the sequence is TGTGCCAGCAGCTTACCCCCCCTTTCGGAGACCCAGTACTTC.